These T cell receptor beta chains were read from a single sample in a study of blood T cell repertoires in COVID-19. The protocol was immunoSEQ multiplex PCR, while the TCRdb copy is restricted to in-frame clones and leaves out a portion. The data show over 150,000 clones, 84% seen once. Sequencing was done on a sample of peripheral blood. All receptors come from a man aged 18 to 30 with active or convalescent COVID-19. CDR3s include the opening cysteine and the closing phenylalanine or tryptophan. The D gene is left open where the match is weak. Where a row states a size, it is once, few, many or the class of an expanded clone; other rows omit it.

DNA,CDR3,D,V,size,J
TGTGCCAGCAGTTTCAACCGGGACAGCTGGAGGGGTAGCGAAGCTTTCTTT,CASSFNRDSWRGSEAFF,TRBD1,TRBV7-9,-,TRBJ1-1
TGTGCCAGTAGCCCAGAGGGACTGACGACCTACGAGCAGTACTTC,CASSPEGLTTYEQYF,-,TRBV19,-,TRBJ2-7
TGTGCCAGCAGCTTTTCGGACTATACGGGTGGCTACACCTTC,CASSFSDYTGGYTF,-,TRBV9,-,TRBJ1-2
TGTGCCACCAGTGATCCCCGGGACAGGGAAGGAGGCAATCAGCCCCAGCATTTT,CATSDPRDREGGNQPQHF,TRBD1,TRBV24-1,once,TRBJ1-5
TGTGCCAGCAGGCGTGGTTCGGGGGGTGGGAACTATGGCTACACCTTC,CASRRGSGGGNYGYTF,-,TRBV9,-,TRBJ1-2
TGTGCCAGCAGCCCTAGCGGGACCCCCTACAATGAGCAGTTCTTC,CASSPSGTPYNEQFF,TRBD2,TRBV7-3,-,TRBJ2-1
TGCGCCAGCAGCTTGGGTCCGGTGAGCGGGGGGGTCCTAGTTACCCAGTACTTC,CASSLGPVSGGVLVTQYF,TRBD2,TRBV5-1,-,TRBJ2-5
TGCGCCAGCAGCTCATTCCAGGGGGAAGGGGAGACCCAGTACTTC,CASSSFQGEGETQYF,TRBD1,TRBV5-1,-,TRBJ2-5
TGTGCAAGTCGCTTAGATCCCAAGGAGAGAGAAAAACTGTTTTTT,CASRLDPKEREKLFF,-,TRBV12-2,-,TRBJ1-4
TGTGCCAGTAGTATGCTACCGGGACAGCTTTTGAACACTGAAGCTTTCTTT,CASSMLPGQLLNTEAFF,TRBD1,TRBV19,-,TRBJ1-1
TGTGCCAGCACGCGCAGGGACACAGATACGCAGTATTTT,CASTRRDTDTQYF,-,TRBV18,once,TRBJ2-3
TGTGCCAGCAGCTTAGTTCAGGGAAGCTCCTATAATTCACCCCTCCACTTT,CASSLVQGSSYNSPLHF,-,TRBV7-2,-,TRBJ1-6
TGTGCCAGCAGCCGCCGGACAGTCCTCTCGTCGGGATACGAGCAGTACTTC,CASSRRTVLSSGYEQYF,-,TRBV4-2,-,TRBJ2-7
TGTGCCAGTAGTAGCAGGAACACCGGGGAGCTGTTTTTT,CASSSRNTGELFF,-,TRBV19,-,TRBJ2-2
TGTGCCACCAGCAGAGGAGGTGCGGGGTATACAGATACGCAGTATTTT,CATSRGGAGYTDTQYF,-,TRBV15,few,TRBJ2-3
TGTGCCAGCAAAATAGGGGTGACCTACGAGCAGTACTTC,CASKIGVTYEQYF,-,TRBV2,-,TRBJ2-7
TGTGCCAGCAGCTTAACGGCAGGGCTCTATGGCTACACCTTC,CASSLTAGLYGYTF,-,TRBV7-9,-,TRBJ1-2
TGTGCCAGTAGAGGGATGACTAGCGGGTTCTACAATGAGCAGTTCTTC,CASRGMTSGFYNEQFF,TRBD2,TRBV19,-,TRBJ2-1
TGTGCCACCAGCAGAGATAGCGGGAGGTTTGACTACGAGCAGTACTTC,CATSRDSGRFDYEQYF,TRBD2,TRBV15,-,TRBJ2-7
TGTGCCAGCAGCCCCAGGGGGACCGGGGAGCTGTTTTTT,CASSPRGTGELFF,TRBD1,TRBV7-3,few,TRBJ2-2
TGCGCCAGCAGCCAGGGCGATTTCACAACTAGCACAGATACGCAGTATTTT,CASSQGDFTTSTDTQYF,-,TRBV4-1,-,TRBJ2-3
TGTGCCAGCAGCTTCTCAGCTGGTGGGGACACCCGATGGGAGACCCAGTACTTC,CASSFSAGGDTRWETQYF,-,TRBV11-2,-,TRBJ2-5
TGCAGCGTTCGACAGGATGGCTACACCTTC,CSVRQDGYTF,-,TRBV29-1,-,TRBJ1-2
TGCAGCGCAGAGCCGGGACAGGGGTACAATGAGCAGTTCTTC,CSAEPGQGYNEQFF,TRBD1,TRBV29-1,-,TRBJ2-1
TGTGCCAGCAGCGAGGGCAATCAGCCCCAGCATTTT,CASSEGNQPQHF,-,TRBV6-5,-,TRBJ1-5
TGTGCCAGCAGCAAAAACGCGACAGGGGGCGCGACAGATACGCAGTATTTT,CASSKNATGGATDTQYF,-,TRBV21-1,once,TRBJ2-3
TGCAGCGCGAACAAACAGGGTTTCAACTATGGCTACACCTTC,CSANKQGFNYGYTF,-,TRBV29-1,-,TRBJ1-2
TGTGCCAGTAGTCGAAGACAAACCTCTGGAAACACCATATATTTT,CASSRRQTSGNTIYF,-,TRBV19,-,TRBJ1-3
TGTGCCAGCAGCAAAGGTATACAAGAATATGGCTACACCTTC,CASSKGIQEYGYTF,-,TRBV21-1,few,TRBJ1-2
TGTGCCAGTAAGGATGGACAGGGTCGTTTAGAGTTAAATGAGCAGTTCTTC,CASKDGQGRLELNEQFF,TRBD1,TRBV19,-,TRBJ2-1
TGTGCCAGCAGCACAACGAGCGGATTAGATACGCAGTATTTT,CASSTTSGLDTQYF,-,TRBV6-2/TRBV6-3,-,TRBJ2-3
TGTGCCAGCAGCTTACTTAGCGGGGGCCGGAAGAGCACAGATACGCAGTATTTT,CASSLLSGGRKSTDTQYF,TRBD2,TRBV5-6,-,TRBJ2-3
TGTGCCAGCAGTTTTAGCAGCGCAGCGAACACCGGGGAGCTGTTTTTT,CASSFSSAANTGELFF,-,TRBV28,once,TRBJ2-2
TGTGCCAGCAGTGTGACACAGGCGAACACTGAAGCTTTCTTT,CASSVTQANTEAFF,-,TRBV2,-,TRBJ1-1
TGTGCCACCAGCAGAGATGGGAGGGGAATCTATGGCTACACCTTC,CATSRDGRGIYGYTF,-,TRBV15,-,TRBJ1-2
TGTGCCAGCAGCTTGGTAGCGGGGGGGCACACCGGGGAGCTGTTTTTT,CASSLVAGGHTGELFF,TRBD2,TRBV11-2,-,TRBJ2-2
TGCAGTGCTAGTAGTCTAGCGGACAACCCCACCTACGAGCAGTACTTC,CSASSLADNPTYEQYF,TRBD2,TRBV20-1,-,TRBJ2-7
TGTGCCACCAGCAGGGAATTCCTAGCGGGGAACACAGATACGCAGTATTTT,CATSREFLAGNTDTQYF,TRBD2,TRBV15,-,TRBJ2-3
TGTGCCAGCAGCTTAGCGGGGGGGCCCGGGGAGCTGTTTTTT,CASSLAGGPGELFF,-,TRBV7-6,-,TRBJ2-2
TGTGCCAGCACCCTTGATGGGCCCGGGGAGCTGTTTTTT,CASTLDGPGELFF,-,TRBV12-3/TRBV12-4,-,TRBJ2-2
TGTGCCAGCAGTGACGGAGGCTCCTACAATGAGCAGTTCTTC,CASSDGGSYNEQFF,-,TRBV6-4,-,TRBJ2-1
TGTGCCAGCAGTCTGACTTATAGCAATCAGCCCCAGCATTTT,CASSLTYSNQPQHF,-,TRBV6-5,-,TRBJ1-5
TGTGCCAGCAGTGAAACGCAGGGGTTTAGGACTGAAGCTTTCTTT,CASSETQGFRTEAFF,-,TRBV6-1,-,TRBJ1-1
TGTGCCAGTAGTAATACTGGGACAGGGGATGAAAAACTGTTTTTT,CASSNTGTGDEKLFF,TRBD1,TRBV19,-,TRBJ1-4
TGTGCCAGTAGTATGGCTAGCGGGAGAAATAGGGCAGATACGCAGTATTTT,CASSMASGRNRADTQYF,TRBD2,TRBV19,-,TRBJ2-3
TGTGCCAGCAGACCAGGACAGGGGACGACAGATACGCAGTATTTT,CASRPGQGTTDTQYF,TRBD1,TRBV6-5,-,TRBJ2-3
TGTGCCAGCAGTTTTCAGTTAAACACTGAAGCTTTCTTT,CASSFQLNTEAFF,-,TRBV6-5,few,TRBJ1-1
TGTGCCAGCAGCTTGGACAGGGGGAGGGAAAAACTGTTTTTT,CASSLDRGREKLFF,TRBD1,TRBV11-2,once,TRBJ1-4
TGTGCCAGCAGCAGAACTAGCGGGAGGAACATTCAGTACTTC,CASSRTSGRNIQYF,TRBD2,TRBV6-2/TRBV6-3,few,TRBJ2-4